This T cell receptor beta chain was found in a study of control samples from healthy donors and cancer patients (dated by TCRdb to between 2020 and 2021). Sequences MDHEN (CDR1) and SYDVKM (CDR2) are obtained from the germline V gene. The CDR3 measures 16 amino acids from cysteine to phenylalanine. The kept DNA is CDR3 alone, 48 bases in frame from the first base. V lost 4 bases and J lost 1 base; the stretch between them is 14 bases long. Library construction relied on the immunoSEQ multiplex PCR assay. TCRdb mirrors the immuneACCESS table, restricted to in-frame sequences. Some clones are absent from its copies; in checked studies, under half trace to an unresolved V gene, and the reason for the others is unknown. A total of 150,000 to 160,000 clones appear in this sample, over 85% of them only once. The ten largest clones add up to approximately 2.5% of the sample. Concerning this clone: It has no known antigen specificity. No qualities accompany the bases; no much larger clone lies one base away.

Here the chain combines TRBV28 and TRBJ2-1; the D segment could be TRBD2, given 6 matching bases. The sample taken for sequencing was blood. The source is a man aged 50 to 59 in good health. The CDR3: CASSSPGGVSYNEQFF. The DNA sequence is given as TGTGCCAGCAGTTCCCCCGGGGGAGTGTCCTACAATGAGCAGTTCTTC.